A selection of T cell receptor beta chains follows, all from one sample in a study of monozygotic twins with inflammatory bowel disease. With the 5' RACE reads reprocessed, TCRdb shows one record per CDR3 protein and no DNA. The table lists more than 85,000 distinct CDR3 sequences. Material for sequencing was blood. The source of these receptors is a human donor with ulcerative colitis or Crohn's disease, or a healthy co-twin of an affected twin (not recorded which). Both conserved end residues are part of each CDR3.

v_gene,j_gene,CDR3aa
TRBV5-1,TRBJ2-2,CASSPGTSGSSHGELFF
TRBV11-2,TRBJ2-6,CASSPQTSGANVLTF
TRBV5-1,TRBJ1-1,CASSLDRNTEAFF
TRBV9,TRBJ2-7,CASSPRTSGSEQYF
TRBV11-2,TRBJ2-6,CASSQGSHSGANVLTF
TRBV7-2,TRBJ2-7,CASSETSGTYEQYF
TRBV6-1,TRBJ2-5,CASDPSGGTTWTQYF
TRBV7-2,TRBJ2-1,CASSYQGDEQFF
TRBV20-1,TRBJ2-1,CSARGLLGNEQFF
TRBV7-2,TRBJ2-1,CASSLRGADYNEQFF
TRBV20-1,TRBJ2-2,CSAGANTGELFF
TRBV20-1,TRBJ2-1,CSAAKPPRSLRRGDNEQFF
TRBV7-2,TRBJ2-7,CASSLSPGQIYEQYF
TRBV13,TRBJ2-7,CASSPGRYEQYF
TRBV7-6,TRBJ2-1,CASSLVAAGSTSYNEQFF
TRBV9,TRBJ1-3,CASSIRPGLSSGNTIYF